These 30 T cell receptor beta chains came from one sample sequenced in a study of blood T cells in healthy people across ages. Together with a sample-barcoded 5' primer, a J-beta primer mix was included in a second PCR lasting 7 to 11 cycles. TCRdb re-analysed the 5' RACE reads in MiXCR, keeping a single row per CDR3 protein. The sample includes 1.5 million to 2 million distinct CDR3 sequences, 25% to 30% seen only once; the top ten take approximately 7.7%. Sequencing used blood. These receptors were taken from a woman in her 30s in good health.

This clonotype was seen more than once but under ten times. The V gene is TRBV7-9, the J gene TRBJ2-1; 9 bases fit TRBD1. J lost 0 bases, V lost 5 bases, and 5 bases had no gene match. There are 16 residues in the CDR3. Looked up from germline, CDR1 is SEHNR and CDR2 is FQNEAQ (reference sequence). In DNA form, the CDR3 reads TGTGCCAGCAGCGCGGGACAGGGAGGCTCCTACAATGAGCAGTTCTTC. Encoded protein: CASSAGQGGSYNEQFF.

There are a few counts of this clonotype. V usage is TRBV6-5 and J usage is TRBJ2-7, with D perhaps matching TRBD1 (6 bases). This CDR3 spans 16 amino acids. CDR1 is MNHEY, CDR2 SVGAGI, per germline. Trimming removed 5 bases at V and 3 bases at J, with 20 bases between. CDR3 DNA sequence: TGTGCCAGCAGTCAGGACAGCGTATCAGTCATCTACGAGCAGTACTTC. This translates into CASSQDSVSVIYEQYF.

This clonotype was counted at least ten times. CDR3 sequence reads: CSATDKRERAYEQYF. The CDR3, as DNA: TGCAGTGCAACTGATAAGCGGGAGCGCGCCTACGAGCAGTACTTC. The chain carries TRBV20-1 and TRBJ2-7, with 8 bases identical to TRBD2. Germline V CDR1 and CDR2: DFQATT, SNEGSKA (reference sequence). This CDR3 is built from 15 residues. With V trimmed by 6 bases and J by 2 bases, 12 bases remained unmatched.

This chain connects TRBV7-2 to TRBJ2-7; D gene uncertain. The CDR3 loop spans 12 amino acids. Trimming cost V 3 bases and J 5 bases, with 8 bases left between them. CDR1 and CDR2 (germline): SGHTA, FQGNSA. CDR3 region: CASSFRSDEQYF. The CDR3 bases are TGTGCCAGCAGCTTTCGGAGCGACGAGCAGTACTTC. The variable domain in full, completed from reference TRBV7-2 and TRBJ2-7, reads GAGVSQSPSNKVTEKGKDVELRCDPISGHTALYWYRQSLGQGLEFLIYFQGNSAPDKSGLPSDRFSAERTGGSVSTLTIQRTQQEDSAVYLCASSFRSDEQYFGPGTRLTVT.

This clonotype was seen a few times. Here the CDR3 reads CASSFPGYDTGELFF. CDR3 nucleotides: TGTGCCAGCAGCTTTCCGGGGTACGACACCGGGGAGCTGTTTTTT. The J gene is TRBJ2-2, the V gene TRBV5-5, with D perhaps TRBD2 (5 bases). The CDR3 has 15 residues. V gave up 2 bases and J gave up 3 bases, with 11 bases separating them. Germline V gene data show CDR1 as SGHKS and CDR2 as YYEKEE (reference sequence).

This clonotype was recorded at least ten times. This rearrangement joins TRBV7-2 to TRBJ2-3; tentatively, D is TRBD2 (5 bases). Germline V gene lookup returns CDR1 SGHTA and CDR2 FQGNSA. CDR3 size: 13 residues. Trimming shortened V by 4 bases and J by 4 bases, and 9 bases separated the two germline ends. In DNA form, the CDR3 reads TGTGCCAGCAGCTCAACTAGGGCAGATACGCAGTATTTT. It yields the protein CASSSTRADTQYF.

Note on this clonotype: With a much larger clone just one base away, this may be a read error. The chain combines TRBV6-5 with TRBJ2-1, with D perhaps given as TRBD1 or TRBD2 (6 bases each). The CDR3 loop spans 15 amino acids. The V gene's germline CDR1 is MNHEY and CDR2 SVGAGI. The CDR3 region is CAGSYPGAGLNEQFF. The DNA for the CDR3 is TGTGCCGGCAGTTACCCGGGGGCTGGGTTGAATGAGCAGTTCTTC.

This clonotype was seen at least ten times. V gene TRBV11-2 combines with J gene TRBJ2-1, with D perhaps TRBD2 (6 bases). Germline CDR1 SGHAT, CDR2 FQNNGV. CDR3 size: 16 residues. V was clipped by 5 bases and J by 7 bases, with 21 bases between them. The CDR3 nucleotides read TGTGCCAGCAGCCTATCGGGACTCCCCCCGGGTAATGAGCAGTTCTTC. It codes for CASSLSGLPPGNEQFF. Based on the CDR3 plus reference TRBV11-2 and TRBJ2-1, the full variable domain is EAGVAQSPRYKIIEKRQSVAFWCNPISGHATLYWYQQILGQGPKLLIQFQNNGVVDDSQLPKDRFSAERLKGVDSTLKIQPAKLEDSAVYLCASSLSGLPPGNEQFFGPGTRLTVL.

The chain uses TRBV20-1 and TRBJ2-4; 9 bases align to TRBD1. The J call is in doubt because the DNA end fits TRBJ2-7 better. The V gene's germline CDR1 is DFQATT and CDR2 SNEGSKA (reference sequence). The CDR3 covers 13 residues. The CDR3 protein is CSAFRDREYEQYF. The CDR3 bases are TGCAGTGCTTTCCGGGACAGGGAATACGAGCAGTACTTC.

In its sample, this clonotype was seen a few times. The chain uses TRBV2 and TRBJ2-7, with D tentatively TRBD1 (6 bases). The CDR3 covers 14 residues. V gave up 7 bases and J gave up 3 bases, with 16 bases separating them. The germline V gene has CDR1 SNHLY and CDR2 FYNNEI. In nucleotides, the CDR3 is TGTGCCAGCAAGGGGGTCGAGACATTCTACGAGCAGTACTTC. It specifies CASKGVETFYEQYF.

This chain links TRBV11-2 with TRBJ2-4; D is unresolved. Germline CDR1 reads SGHAT; CDR2 reads FQNNGV. The CDR3 length is 13 residues. V was clipped by 0 bases and J by 8 bases, with 8 bases between them. CDR3 sequence reads: CASSLDRQDIQYF. The DNA for the CDR3 is TGTGCCAGCAGCTTAGATCGTCAGGACATTCAGTACTTC. The variable domain in full, completed from reference TRBV11-2 and TRBJ2-4, reads EAGVAQSPRYKIIEKRQSVAFWCNPISGHATLYWYQQILGQGPKLLIQFQNNGVVDDSQLPKDRFSAERLKGVDSTLKIQPAKLEDSAVYLCASSLDRQDIQYFGAGTRLSVL.

V and J are TRBV7-9 and TRBJ1-1; D gene unclear. V was clipped by 7 bases and J by 4 bases, with 13 bases between them. Germline CDR1 and CDR2: SEHNR and FQNEAQ (reference sequence). CDR3 size: 13 residues. The CDR3 nucleotides are TGTGCCAGCAACAACGACCGGGCCACTGAAGCTTTCTTT. Translated, it gives CASNNDRATEAFF.

This clonotype was observed at least ten times. The chain is built from TRBV12-3 or TRBV12-4 and TRBJ2-5, with 7 bases that match TRBD2. The junction had 12 bases not matched to a gene; V was cut back by 7 bases and J by 4 bases. The CDR3 is 15 amino acids. The CDR3 DNA reads as TGTGCCAGCACGGGGGTGCGGGAGCGAGTAGAGACCCAGTACTTC. It specifies CASTGVRERVETQYF.

CDR3 in amino acids: CASSRVTRAYEPYEQYF. CDR3 coding DNA: TGTGCCAGCAGCCGTGTCACACGCGCCTACGAACCGTACGAGCAGTACTTC. The chain couples TRBV3-1 to TRBJ2-7; D unresolved. Germline V CDR1 and CDR2: LGHDT, YNNKEL (reference sequence). CDR3 size: 17 residues. V gave up 4 bases and J gave up 4 bases, with 23 bases separating them.

The chain has TRBV20-1 and TRBJ1-1, with D perhaps TRBD1 (6 bases). Trimming left V 1 base short and J 1 base short, with 16 bases between. Germline V gene sequence: CDR1 DFQATT, CDR2 SNEGSKA (reference sequence). The CDR3 loop spans 16 amino acids. The DNA for the CDR3 is TGCAGTGCTAGAGCTCCCGGGGGCAGTAGGAACACTGAAGCTTTCTTT. This sequence encodes CSARAPGGSRNTEAFF.

This clonotype was detected only a few times. This chain joins TRBV27 and TRBJ2-5; no reliable D call. The V end was cut by 0 bases, the J end by 5 bases, with 10 bases between. The CDR3 runs to 14 residues. The germline CDR1 and CDR2 sequences are MNHEY and SMNVEV (reference sequence). CDR3 nucleotide sequence: TGTGCCAGCAGTTTATCTACCTCCTTCGAGACCCAGTACTTC. Its protein product is CASSLSTSFETQYF.

The chain recombines TRBV30 with TRBJ2-1, with D uncertain. The CDR3 totals 15 residues. Germline values: CDR1 GTSNPN, CDR2 SVGIG (reference sequence). The V and J ends lost 2 bases and 0 bases respectively, with 11 bases between them. Here the CDR3 DNA reads TGTGCCTGGAGTTGGCGGAAGAGCTCCTACAATGAGCAGTTCTTC. It codes for CAWSWRKSSYNEQFF.

This clonotype was counted a single time. The chain has TRBV12-3 or TRBV12-4 and TRBJ1-6; tentatively, D is TRBD1 (5 bases). V lost 5 bases to trimming and J lost 1 base, with 6 bases between them. The CDR3 length is 14 residues. CDR3 in amino acids: CASSTGSYNSPLHF. CDR3 in DNA: TGTGCCAGCAGTACAGGTTCCTATAATTCACCCCTCCACTTT.

At least ten counts were recorded for this clonotype. As DNA, the CDR3 is TGTGCCAGCAAGGGGACAGCGATAACCTACGAGCAGTACTTC. Translating gives CASKGTAITYEQYF. The chain uses TRBV2 and TRBJ2-7, with 7 bases matching TRBD1. With V trimmed by 7 bases and J by 2 bases, 8 bases remained unmatched. The CDR3 is 14 amino acids. Germline CDR1 reads SNHLY; CDR2 reads FYNNEI. The whole variable domain, remainder taken from reference TRBV2 and TRBJ2-7, is EPEVTQTPSHQVTQMGQEVILRCVPISNHLYFYWYRQILGQKVEFLVSFYNNEISEKSEIFDDQFSVERPDGSNFTLKIRSTKLEDSAMYFCASKGTAITYEQYFGPGTRLTVT.

This clonotype was seen only a few times. V gene TRBV9 combines with J gene TRBJ2-3; tentative D call: TRBD2 (7 bases). CDR1 SGDLS and CDR2 YYNGEE come from the germline V gene. This CDR3 is built from 15 residues. Trimming took 6 bases from V and 1 from J, leaving 15 bases between them. CDR3 region: CASTGGPSGTDTQYF. CDR3 nucleotide sequence: TGTGCCAGCACCGGGGGGCCTAGCGGCACAGATACGCAGTATTTT.

The chain is built from TRBV20-1 and TRBJ1-5, with D uncertain. V was cut by 6 bases and J by 0 bases, with 12 bases left in between. This CDR3 has 14 residues. The germline V gene encodes CDR1 DFQATT and CDR2 SNEGSKA (reference sequence). The DNA of the CDR3 is TGCAGTGCGGCCGGGAAGGCTAGCAATCAGCCCCAGCATTTT. It yields the protein CSAAGKASNQPQHF.

This clonotype was counted only a few times. The chain recombines TRBV6-5 with TRBJ1-5; no definite D call. Germline-derived CDR1 and CDR2 are MNHEY and SVGAGI. The V gene lost 6 bases and the J gene lost 7 bases, with 16 bases spanning the gap. CDR3 length equals 14 residues. The CDR3 sequence is CASSPTVYRQPQHF. The CDR3 region has the DNA TGTGCCAGCAGCCCTACCGTGTACCGGCAGCCCCAGCATTTT.

There are a few counts of this clonotype. This sequence joins TRBV28 and TRBJ2-1; 7 nucleotides match TRBD1. From germline, CDR1 is MDHEN and CDR2 SYDVKM. With 6 bases clipped from V and 9 bases from J, the junction kept 11 bases outside the gene matches. The CDR3 is 14 amino acids. Written as DNA, the CDR3 is TGTGCCAGCAGCCCAAACGACAGGGCGGGTGAGCAGTTCTTC. Its protein is CASSPNDRAGEQFF.

V and J are TRBV7-2 and TRBJ2-2; tentative D call: TRBD2 (5 bases). Germline V gene sequence: CDR1 SGHTA, CDR2 FQGNSA. V was trimmed by 8 bases and J by 7 bases, leaving 8 bases between them. This CDR3 region has 11 residues. CDR3 amino acids: CASGSFGELFF. CDR3 nucleotide sequence: TGTGCCAGCGGGAGCTTCGGGGAGCTGTTTTTT.

This clonotype was seen a few times. This chain connects TRBV7-2 to TRBJ2-4; 7 bases match TRBD1. The CDR3 is 16 amino acids. Germline assignment: CDR1 SGHTA and CDR2 FQGNSA. The J segment lost 2 bases and the V segment lost 3 bases, leaving 7 bases of the junction unmatched. CDR3 in DNA: TGTGCCAGCAGCTTCCGACAGGGCTTAACCAAAAACATTCAGTACTTC. Translated: CASSFRQGLTKNIQYF. Full variable domain (rest looked up from reference TRBV7-2 and TRBJ2-4): GAGVSQSPSNKVTEKGKDVELRCDPISGHTALYWYRQSLGQGLEFLIYFQGNSAPDKSGLPSDRFSAERTGGSVSTLTIQRTQQEDSAVYLCASSFRQGLTKNIQYFGAGTRLSVL.

This sequence joins TRBV12-3 or TRBV12-4 and TRBJ2-3; D is perhaps TRBD1 or TRBD2 (5 bases each). The length of the CDR3 is 11 residues. V lost 8 bases and J 6 bases, leaving 9 bases between the germline ends. The CDR3 protein is CASGDVDTQYF. In DNA, the CDR3 is TGTGCCAGCGGGGACGTGGATACGCAGTATTTT.

J is TRBJ2-5 and V is TRBV4-3; TRBD2 aligns across 7 bases. CDR1 is LGHNA and CDR2 is YSLEER in the germline V gene. J gave up 4 bases and V 1 base, and 3 bases lay outside the gene matches. The CDR3 totals 14 residues. The CDR3 DNA reads TGCGCCAGCAGCCAAGTAGGGAGGGGAGAGACCCAGTACTTC. This sequence encodes CASSQVGRGETQYF.

This clonotype was seen more than once but under ten times. The chain combines TRBV6-2 or TRBV6-3 with TRBJ1-6, with TRBD1 identical over 8 bases. Germline CDR1 reads MNHEY; CDR2 reads SVGEGT. Germline trimming cut 7 bases from V and 13 bases from J; bases unmatched to any gene: 15. The CDR3 contains 15 residues. The DNA for the CDR3 is TGTGCCAGCAAGACCGCAGGGGGCTCGCTTTCCCCCCTCCACTTT. It translates to CASKTAGGSLSPLHF.

This clonotype was recorded a few times. The rearrangement links TRBV12-3 or TRBV12-4 to TRBJ2-2; D is perhaps TRBD1 or TRBD2 (5 bases each). The V end lost 5 bases, the J end lost 7 bases, and 8 bases lay between the germline ends. The CDR3 consists of 12 residues. The CDR3 loop reads CASSEGIGELFF. As DNA, the CDR3 is TGTGCCAGCAGTGAGGGGATCGGGGAGCTGTTTTTT.

The chain uses TRBV20-1 and TRBJ2-5, with 7 bases fitting TRBD2. Germline CDR1 reads DFQATT; CDR2 reads SNEGSKA (reference sequence). Losses at the gene ends were 0 bases for V and 3 bases for J; bases not matched to a gene: 7. The CDR3 runs 15 residues. Here the CDR3 reads CSARDRGGWKETQYF. For the CDR3, the DNA is TGCAGTGCTAGAGATCGGGGAGGGTGGAAAGAGACCCAGTACTTC.